The 26 T cell receptor beta chains listed next were all sequenced from one sample in a study of CXCR3-negative and CXCR3-positive naive CD8 T cells. The TRB libraries of cDNA were built by UMI-labeled 5' RACE. One entry per CDR3 protein, without DNA, is what TCRdb gives after re-calling the 5' RACE reads. The sample's table shows over 6,500 distinct CDR3 sequences. The sequencing sample was made of naive CXCR3- CD8+ T cells from blood. The subset is: CD45RO-CCR7+CD27+CD95- naive CD8+ T cells lacking CXCR3 (TNR3-). Every receptor here comes from a human donor in good health. Some clones in this sample may be carry-over from other donors' samples.

This clonotype is called medium-sized based on its frequency. This chain links TRBV6-2 or TRBV6-3 with TRBJ2-1; the TCRdb call, TRBD2, lacks DNA for checking. This CDR3 has 17 amino acids. Germline CDR1 is MNHEY and CDR2 is SVGEGT. This chain's CDR3 is CASSPTPVGTSLYEQFF.

This chain links TRBV9 with TRBJ1-1. Germline V gives CDR1 SGDLS, CDR2 YYNGEE. CDR3 length: 12 residues. This chain's CDR3 is CASSAGNTEAFF.

This clonotype is medium-sized (0.01 to 0.1%) by frequency. The chain couples TRBV6-2 or TRBV6-3 to TRBJ2-3. Germline-derived CDR1 and CDR2 are MNHEY and SVGEGT. The CDR3 sequence is 14 residues long. This CDR3 reads CASTQHPSTDTQYF.

V and J are TRBV29-1 and TRBJ2-1. The CDR3 length is 12 residues. Germline values: CDR1 SQVTM, CDR2 ANQGSEA. Here the CDR3 reads CSVEDLGSEQFF.

The chain carries TRBV29-1 and TRBJ1-1. The CDR3 runs to 12 residues. Looked up from germline, CDR1 is SQVTM and CDR2 is ANQGSEA. The CDR3 loop is CSVHRGPVEAFF.

This clonotype is labeled medium-sized based on frequency. The V and J genes are TRBV29-1 and TRBJ2-6. Germline assignment: CDR1 SQVTM and CDR2 ANQGSEA. The CDR3 totals 12 residues. Here the CDR3 reads CSVSGGANVLTF. Complete variable domain (other parts from reference TRBV29-1 and TRBJ2-6): SAVISQKPSRDICQRGTSLTIQCQVDSQVTMMFWYRQQPGQSLTLIATANQGSEATYESGFVIDKFPISRPNLTFSTLTVSNMSPEDSSIYLCSVSGGANVLTFGAGSRLTVL.

This sequence joins TRBV15 and TRBJ2-7; TCRdb indicates TRBD1, and absent DNA this call remains unverified. The CDR3 is made up of 13 amino acids. Germline V gene lookup returns CDR1 LNHNV and CDR2 YYDKDF (reference sequence). The CDR3 loop reads CATRGLQVDEQYF.

CDR3 sequence: CSFGTSGTYNEQFF. J is TRBJ2-1 and V is TRBV29-1; the D gene TCRdb calls, TRBD2, cannot be checked with no DNA. The CDR3 contains 14 residues. The germline V gene has CDR1 SQVTM and CDR2 ANQGSEA.

The chain joins TRBV29-1 to TRBJ2-7; TCRdb gives TRBD1 as the D gene, but with no DNA this cannot be confirmed. This CDR3 is 12 amino acids long. Germline V gene lookup returns CDR1 SQVTM and CDR2 ANQGSEA. CDR3 region: CSVRPGGYEQYF.

The genes are TRBV5-1 and TRBJ2-3. CDR1 and CDR2 from the germline V gene are SGHRS and YFSETQ. The CDR3 sequence is 13 residues long. The CDR3 region is CASSSGSTDTQYF.

V usage is TRBV5-1 and J usage is TRBJ1-1. This CDR3 is 16 amino acids long. CDR1 and CDR2 from the germline V gene are SGHRS and YFSETQ. CDR3 loop: CASSLRPGVIVTEAFF.

This clonotype is identified as medium-sized (0.01 to 0.1%) from frequency. The chain links TRBV27 to TRBJ2-2; as DNA is missing, the TRBD2 call by TCRdb cannot be tested. The CDR3 spans 16 residues. CDR1 is MNHEY, CDR2 SMNVEV, per germline (reference sequence). The CDR3 loop reads CASSILTSGNTGELFF.

This rearrangement joins TRBV18 to TRBJ1-4; TCRdb calls TRBD1, which cannot be checked without DNA. Germline V gene sequence: CDR1 KGHSH, CDR2 LQKENI. The CDR3 length is 16 residues. The CDR3 reads CASSPGTATTNEKLFF.

The CDR3 sequence: CSVVLPRGHGPEAFF. The chain recombines TRBV29-1 with TRBJ1-1; the D call of TRBD1 rests on TCRdb alone, since no DNA is present to check it. The CDR3 is 15 residues long. In germline, CDR1 is SQVTM, CDR2 ANQGSEA.

This sequence joins TRBV18 and TRBJ1-1; the TCRdb call, TRBD1, lacks DNA for checking. The CDR3 spans 16 residues. CDR1 is KGHSH, CDR2 LQKENI, per germline. CDR3 loop: CASSPPDRGSNTEAFF.

According to its frequency, this clonotype is medium-sized. The rearrangement uses TRBV7-2 and TRBJ1-1; the TCRdb call, TRBD1, lacks DNA for checking. The CDR3 covers 13 residues. The germline CDR1 and CDR2 sequences are SGHTA and FQGNSA. CDR3 in amino acids: CASSLVEGSEAFF.

This clonotype is called medium-sized (0.01 to 0.1%) based on its frequency. The V gene is TRBV4-1, the J gene TRBJ1-1. This CDR3 comprises 13 residues. Germline-derived CDR1 and CDR2 are MGHRA and YSYEKL. The CDR3 is CASSLWENTEAFF.

This clonotype registers medium-sized by frequency. The chain employs TRBV29-1 and TRBJ1-2; the TCRdb call, TRBD1, lacks DNA for checking. CDR1 SQVTM and CDR2 ANQGSEA come from the germline V gene. This CDR3 is built from 14 residues. This chain's CDR3 is CSVDKAGADYGYTF.

This clonotype is labeled medium-sized based on frequency. V and J are TRBV12-3 or TRBV12-4 and TRBJ2-5; TCRdb outputs TRBD2, but without DNA this stays unchecked. The CDR3 extends over 13 amino acids. CDR3 residues: CASRAGVEETQYF.

The gene calls are TRBV7-9 and TRBJ2-2; TCRdb outputs TRBD1, but without DNA this stays unchecked. Germline V gene data show CDR1 as SEHNR and CDR2 as FQNEAQ (reference sequence). CDR3 length: 16 amino acids. This CDR3 reads CASSPKDRANTGELFF.

This clonotype shows up as medium-sized by frequency. The chain joins TRBV12-3 or TRBV12-4 to TRBJ1-1; with no DNA, the TCRdb D assignment of TRBD1 cannot be verified. The CDR3 contains 15 residues. This CDR3 is CASKPGQGHATEAFF.

V gene TRBV29-1 combines with J gene TRBJ1-4; TCRdb proposes TRBD1, but this gene call is untestable without DNA. Germline CDR1 and CDR2: SQVTM and ANQGSEA. This CDR3 spans 14 amino acids. Here the CDR3 reads CSVQTQGKGEKLFF.

V is TRBV28 and J is TRBJ2-3; without DNA, the TCRdb call of TRBD2 cannot be checked. CDR3 length equals 17 residues. Germline lookup yields CDR1 MDHEN and CDR2 SYDVKM. The CDR3 loop reads CASSPYPRAGEADTQYF. Full variable domain (missing parts from reference TRBV28 and TRBJ2-3): DVKVTQSSRYLVKRTGEKVFLECVQDMDHENMFWYRQDPGLGLRLIYFSYDVKMKEKGDIPEGYSVSREKKERFSLILESASTNQTSMYLCASSPYPRAGEADTQYFGPGTRLTVL.

Its frequency marks this clonotype as medium-sized (0.01 to 0.1%). V and J are TRBV19 and TRBJ1-1; checking the TCRdb D call of TRBD1 is not possible without DNA. Germline lookup yields CDR1 LNHDA and CDR2 SQIVND (reference sequence). This CDR3 is 15 amino acids long. The CDR3 spells CASSDDREKNTEAFF.

V gene TRBV5-1 combines with J gene TRBJ2-7; the D call from TCRdb, TRBD2, cannot be confirmed without DNA. From germline, CDR1 is SGHRS and CDR2 YFSETQ. The CDR3 spans 14 residues. The CDR3 region is CASSSDRGGDEQYF.

This clonotype registers medium-sized by frequency. The V call is TRBV6-6, the J call TRBJ2-7. Germline CDR1 and CDR2: MNHNY and SVGAGI (reference sequence). This CDR3 is 14 amino acids long. CDR3 sequence reads: CASSAVDQHYEQYF.